This passage covers 6 T cell receptor beta chains from one sample sequenced in a study of shared clonotypes between healthy human individuals. Profiled with immunoSEQ multiplex PCR; TCRdb holds only in-frame clones, not every one. The sample consists of over 2 million clones, about 95% of them appearing once. Source material: naive CD4+ T cells sorted from blood. As to subset: CD45RA+ positively selected. The receptors stem from a man between 18 and 29 years old in good health.

The genes are TRBV19 and TRBJ1-6; D ambiguous. The ends were cut back, 5 bases at V and 6 bases at J, with 5 bases in the middle. The CDR3 covers 12 residues. The germline V gene encodes CDR1 LNHDA and CDR2 SQIVND (reference sequence). The CDR3 is CASSQVNSPLHF. The CDR3 region has the DNA TGTGCCAGTAGTCAGGTTAATTCACCCCTCCACTTT.

With respect to this clone: At one boundary the junction diverges from the germline segment, which might be a read error. This chain joins TRBV6-5 and TRBJ2-3; 7 bases match TRBD1. The CDR3 loop spans 16 amino acids. CDR1 MNHEY and CDR2 SVGAGI come from the germline V gene. CDR3 sequence: CASSYSPGGRTDTQYF. DNA of the CDR3: TGTGCCAGCAGCTACTCCCCAGGGGGTAGGACAGATACGCAGTATTTT.

V and J are TRBV4-2 and TRBJ2-3, with D possibly called TRBD1 or TRBD2 (5 bases each). Trimming took 8 bases from V and 0 from J, leaving 15 bases between them. Germline loops: CDR1 LGHNA, CDR2 YNFKEQ. The CDR3 is 15 residues long. In DNA, the CDR3 is TGTGCCAGCGGAGGACATGGGGTCAGCACAGATACGCAGTATTTT. Protein product: CASGGHGVSTDTQYF.

The V and J genes are TRBV29-1 and TRBJ2-3, with a weak D call TRBD1 (5 bases). Per the germline V gene, CDR1 is SQVTM and CDR2 is ANQGSEA. The length of the CDR3 is 14 residues. V gave up 7 bases and J gave up 0 bases, with 14 bases separating them. Here the CDR3 reads CSAWSRASTDTQYF. Here the CDR3 DNA reads TGCAGCGCCTGGAGCAGGGCTAGCACAGATACGCAGTATTTT.

The chain carries TRBV4-1 and TRBJ2-7; 8 nucleotides match TRBD2. J was trimmed by 6 bases and V by 2 bases; bases with no gene match: 6. CDR1 and CDR2 from the germline V gene are MGHRA and YSYEKL. The CDR3 runs to 14 residues. This chain's CDR3 is CASSQPAGETEQYF. In DNA, the CDR3 is TGCGCCAGCAGCCAACCAGCGGGAGAAACCGAGCAGTACTTC.

As regards this clone: Different DNA sequences within this sample yield the same CDR3. The J gene is TRBJ2-1, the V gene TRBV2, with TRBD2 matching 10 bases. The J segment lost 0 bases and the V segment lost 6 bases, leaving 2 bases of the junction unmatched. The CDR3 loop spans 15 amino acids. Germline V gene sequence: CDR1 SNHLY, CDR2 FYNNEI. The chain's CDR3 is CASSASGSSYNEQFF. In nucleotides, the CDR3 is TGTGCCAGCAGCGCTAGCGGGAGCTCCTACAATGAGCAGTTCTTC.